This T cell receptor (beta chain) was sequenced in a study of patients and donors after allogeneic stem cell transplantation. This clonotype was seen a handful of times. V lost 6 bases and J 2 bases, leaving 13 bases between the germline ends. CDR3 size: 14 residues. TCRdb re-called the RT-PCR reads through MiXCR, storing one row per CDR3 protein. This table holds under 170,000 distinct CDR3 sequences, approximately 40% found once. The sequence was obtained from a human donor who was either an allogeneic HSCT recipient or a stem cell or donor lymphocyte infusion donor (not recorded which). It is not recorded whose cells these are; they may come from a transplant donor. This rearrangement joins TRBV12-3 or TRBV12-4 to TRBJ2-5; weak D call: TRBD1 (5 bases). The sample consisted of blood, either unsorted or a sorted T cell fraction (not recorded which). The CDR3 loop reads CASRPTAPQETQYF. The CDR3 DNA reads as TGTGCCAGCAGACCGACAGCGCCTCAAGAGACCCAGTACTTC.